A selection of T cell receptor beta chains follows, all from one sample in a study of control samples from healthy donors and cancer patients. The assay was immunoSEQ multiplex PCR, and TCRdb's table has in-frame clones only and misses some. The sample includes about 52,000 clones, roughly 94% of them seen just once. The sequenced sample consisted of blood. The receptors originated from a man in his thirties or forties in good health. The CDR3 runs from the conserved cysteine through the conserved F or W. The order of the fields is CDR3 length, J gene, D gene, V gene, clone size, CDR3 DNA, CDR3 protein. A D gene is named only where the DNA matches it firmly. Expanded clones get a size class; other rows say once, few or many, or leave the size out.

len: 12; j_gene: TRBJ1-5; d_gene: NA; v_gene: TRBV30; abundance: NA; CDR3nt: TGTGCCTGGAGTGTAGGGGGTCAGCCCCAGCATTTT; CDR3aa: CAWSVGGQPQHF
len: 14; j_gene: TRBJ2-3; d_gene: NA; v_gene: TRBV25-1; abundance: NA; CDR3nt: TGTGCCAGCAGTCCCCCTCCGCTCACAGATACGCAGTATTTT; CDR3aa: CASSPPPLTDTQYF
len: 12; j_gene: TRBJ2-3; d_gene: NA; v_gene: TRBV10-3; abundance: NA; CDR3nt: TGTGCCACCCGGACACCGCCAGATACGCAGTATTTT; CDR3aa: CATRTPPDTQYF
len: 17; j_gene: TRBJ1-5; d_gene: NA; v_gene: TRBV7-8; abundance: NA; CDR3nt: TGTGCCAGCAGCTTAGGGGGACGGCTGGGGGCGAGACAGCCCCAGCATTTT; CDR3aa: CASSLGGRLGARQPQHF
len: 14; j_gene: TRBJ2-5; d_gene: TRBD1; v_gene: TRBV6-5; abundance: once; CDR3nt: TGTGCCAGCAGTTCTTACAGGGGCCAAGAGACCCAGTACTTC; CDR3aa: CASSSYRGQETQYF
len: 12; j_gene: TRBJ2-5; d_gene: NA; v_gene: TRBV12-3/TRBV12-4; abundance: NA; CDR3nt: TGTGCCAGCAGAGGGTTCCAAGAGACCCAGTACTTC; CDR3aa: CASRGFQETQYF
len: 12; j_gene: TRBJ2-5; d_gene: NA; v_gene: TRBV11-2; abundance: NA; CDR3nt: TGTGCCAGCAGCTTCAGACAAGAGACCCAGTACTTC; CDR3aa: CASSFRQETQYF
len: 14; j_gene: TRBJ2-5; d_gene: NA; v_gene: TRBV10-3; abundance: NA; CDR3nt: TGTGCCATCAGTGAGGCAGGGTCGTCAGAGACCCAGTACTTC; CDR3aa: CAISEAGSSETQYF
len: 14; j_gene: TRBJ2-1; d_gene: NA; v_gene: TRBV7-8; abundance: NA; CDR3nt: TGTGCCAGCAGCCCTACGGGATCAAACAATGAGCAGTTCTTC; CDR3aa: CASSPTGSNNEQFF
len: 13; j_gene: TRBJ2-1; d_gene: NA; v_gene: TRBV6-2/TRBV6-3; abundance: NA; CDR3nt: TGTGCCAGCAGTAAAGCAGGGGACCATGAGCAGTTCTTC; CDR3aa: CASSKAGDHEQFF
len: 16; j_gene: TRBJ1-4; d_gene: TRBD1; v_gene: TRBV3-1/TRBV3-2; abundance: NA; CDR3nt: TGTGCCAGCAGCACCGGGACAGGGAGGACTAATGAAAAACTGTTTTTT; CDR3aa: CASSTGTGRTNEKLFF
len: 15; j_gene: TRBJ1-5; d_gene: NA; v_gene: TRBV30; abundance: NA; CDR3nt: TGTGCCTGGAGTGGGGCCCGGGACCTCAGGCAGCCCCAGCATTTT; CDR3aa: CAWSGARDLRQPQHF
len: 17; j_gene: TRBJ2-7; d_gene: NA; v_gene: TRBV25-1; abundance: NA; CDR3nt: TGTGCCAGCAGTGACCTTGACTTAGGGGGAGGAAGATACGAGCAGTACTTC; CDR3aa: CASSDLDLGGGRYEQYF
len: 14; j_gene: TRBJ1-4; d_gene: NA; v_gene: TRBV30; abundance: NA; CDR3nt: TGTGCCTGGAGTGTATTAGTAAGGTATGAAAAACTGTTTTTT; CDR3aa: CAWSVLVRYEKLFF
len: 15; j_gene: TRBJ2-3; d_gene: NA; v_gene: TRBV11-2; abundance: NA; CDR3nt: TGTGCCAGCAGCTTCTACAGGGCTAGCACAGATACGCAGTATTTT; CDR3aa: CASSFYRASTDTQYF
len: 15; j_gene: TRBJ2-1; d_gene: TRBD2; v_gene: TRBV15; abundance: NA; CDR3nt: TGTGCCACCAGCAGAGGGTCGGGGGGTCCCAATGAGCAGTTCTTC; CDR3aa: CATSRGSGGPNEQFF
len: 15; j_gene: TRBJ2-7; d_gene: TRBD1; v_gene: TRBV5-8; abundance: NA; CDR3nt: TGTGCCAGCAGCTCCCGGGACAGGTCCTCCTACGAGCAGTACTTC; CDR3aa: CASSSRDRSSYEQYF
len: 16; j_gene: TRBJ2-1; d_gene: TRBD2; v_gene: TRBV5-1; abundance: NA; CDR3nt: TGCGCCAGCAGCTTGCTAGCGGCGGGAGGCCACAATGAGCAGTTCTTC; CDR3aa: CASSLLAAGGHNEQFF
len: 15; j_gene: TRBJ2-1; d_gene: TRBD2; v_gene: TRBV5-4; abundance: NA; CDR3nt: TGTGCCAGCAGCTTGGAGCGGGGCGCCTACAATGAGCAGTTCTTC; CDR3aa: CASSLERGAYNEQFF
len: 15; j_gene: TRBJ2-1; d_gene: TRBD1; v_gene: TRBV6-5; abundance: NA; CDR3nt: TGTGCCAGCAGTTACGAGGGGGCATCTTACAATGAGCAGTTCTTC; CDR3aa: CASSYEGASYNEQFF
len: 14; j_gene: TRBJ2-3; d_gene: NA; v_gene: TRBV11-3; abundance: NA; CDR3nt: TGTGCCAGCAGCTTAGATGGTGCGACAGATACGCAGTATTTT; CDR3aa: CASSLDGATDTQYF
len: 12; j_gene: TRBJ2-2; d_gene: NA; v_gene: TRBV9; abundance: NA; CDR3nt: TGTGCCAGCAGCGTCTTCACCGGGGAGCTGTTTTTT; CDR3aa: CASSVFTGELFF
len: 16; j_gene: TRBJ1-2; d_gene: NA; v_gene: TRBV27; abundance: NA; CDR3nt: TGTGCCAGCAGTTTATCGATGGGGACGGCCTCCTATGGCTACACCTTC; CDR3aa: CASSLSMGTASYGYTF
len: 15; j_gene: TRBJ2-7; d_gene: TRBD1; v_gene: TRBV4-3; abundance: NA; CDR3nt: TGCGCCAGCAGCCAAGCCGGACAGGGAGCCTACGAGCAGTACTTC; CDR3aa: CASSQAGQGAYEQYF
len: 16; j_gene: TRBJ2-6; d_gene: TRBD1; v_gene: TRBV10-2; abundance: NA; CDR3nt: TGCGCCACCCGCGGGACAGGGTACTCTGGGGCCAACGTCCTGACTTTC; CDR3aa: CATRGTGYSGANVLTF
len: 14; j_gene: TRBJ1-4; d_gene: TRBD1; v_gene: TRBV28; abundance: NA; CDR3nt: TGTGCCACGCAGACAGGGGTCGCTAATGAAAAACTGTTTTTT; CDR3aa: CATQTGVANEKLFF
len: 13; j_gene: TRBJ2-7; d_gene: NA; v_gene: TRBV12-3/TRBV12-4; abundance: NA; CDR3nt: TGTGCCAGCAGTTTATCGGGGCTACACGAGCAGTACTTC; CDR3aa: CASSLSGLHEQYF
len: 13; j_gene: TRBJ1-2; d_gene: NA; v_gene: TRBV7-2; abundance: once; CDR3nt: TGTGCCAGCAGCTTAGCAGGGGCGGGTGGCTACACCTTC; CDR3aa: CASSLAGAGGYTF
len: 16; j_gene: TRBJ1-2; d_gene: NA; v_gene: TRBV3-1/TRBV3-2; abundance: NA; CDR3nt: TGTGCCAGCAGCCATTCGGGAAGGGAGGCATACTATGGCTACACCTTC; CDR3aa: CASSHSGREAYYGYTF
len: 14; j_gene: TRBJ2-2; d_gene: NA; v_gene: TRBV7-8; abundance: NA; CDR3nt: TGTGCCAGCAGCTTCTCTGGGCACACCGGGGAGCTGTTTTTT; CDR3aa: CASSFSGHTGELFF
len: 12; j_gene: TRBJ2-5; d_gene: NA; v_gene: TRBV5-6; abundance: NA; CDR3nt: TGTGCCAGCAGCTTGGGGGTCGGGACCCAGTACTTC; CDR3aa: CASSLGVGTQYF
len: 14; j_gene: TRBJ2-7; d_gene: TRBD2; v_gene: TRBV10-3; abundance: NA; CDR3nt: TGTGCCATCATCGCGGGAGCGGGACCCGGCGAGCAGTACTTC; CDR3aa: CAIIAGAGPGEQYF
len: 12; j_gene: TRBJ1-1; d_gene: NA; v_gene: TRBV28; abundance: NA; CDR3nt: TGTGCCAGCGGGGGAGGGAACACTGAAGCTTTCTTT; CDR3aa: CASGGGNTEAFF
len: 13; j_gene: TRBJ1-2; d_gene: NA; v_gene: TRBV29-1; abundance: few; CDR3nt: TGCAGCGTCGCAGCGCGGTCTTGGTTTGGCTACACCTTC; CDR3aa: CSVAARSWFGYTF
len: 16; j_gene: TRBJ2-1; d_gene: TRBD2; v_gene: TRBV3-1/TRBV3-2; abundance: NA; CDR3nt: TGTGCCAGCAGCCCCCGACCCCCCCCCTCGGGGGGTGAGCAGTTCTTC; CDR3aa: CASSPRPPPSGGEQFF
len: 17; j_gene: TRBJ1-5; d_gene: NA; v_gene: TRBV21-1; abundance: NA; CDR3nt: TGTGCCAGCGACTTGCCGGGACCTTTCTCTACTAATCAGCCCCAGCATTTT; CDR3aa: CASDLPGPFSTNQPQHF
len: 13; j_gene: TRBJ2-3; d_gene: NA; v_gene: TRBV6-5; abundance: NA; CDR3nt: TGTGCCAGCGGGACGGGTGGCACAGATACGCAGTATTTT; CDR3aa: CASGTGGTDTQYF
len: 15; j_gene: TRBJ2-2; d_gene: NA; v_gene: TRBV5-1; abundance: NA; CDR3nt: TGCGCCAGCAGTCCCGGGACACCGAACACCGGGGAGCTGTTTTTT; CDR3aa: CASSPGTPNTGELFF
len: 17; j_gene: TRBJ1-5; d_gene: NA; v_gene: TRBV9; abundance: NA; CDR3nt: TGTGCCAGCAGCGTAGAATTAACGGTCAGGGGAAATCAGCCCCAGCATTTT; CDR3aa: CASSVELTVRGNQPQHF
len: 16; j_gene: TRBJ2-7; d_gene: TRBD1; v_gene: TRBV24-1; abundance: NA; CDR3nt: TGTGCCACCAGTGAGCCTCGGACAGGGGGTGGTTACGAGCAGTACTTC; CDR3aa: CATSEPRTGGGYEQYF
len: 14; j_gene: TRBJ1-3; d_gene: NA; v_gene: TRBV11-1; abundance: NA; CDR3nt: TGTGCCAGCAGCTTACTAGGGGACGGAAACACCATATATTTT; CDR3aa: CASSLLGDGNTIYF
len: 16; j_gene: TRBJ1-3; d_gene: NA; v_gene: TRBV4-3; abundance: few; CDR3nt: TGCGCCAGCAGCCAAGTAGGGGCCCTCTCTGGAAACACCATATATTTT; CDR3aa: CASSQVGALSGNTIYF
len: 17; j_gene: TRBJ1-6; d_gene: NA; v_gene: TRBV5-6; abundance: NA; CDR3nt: TGTGCCAGCAGCCCTTATGGTTCGGGGGTCGGGATTTCACCCCTCCACTTT; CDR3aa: CASSPYGSGVGISPLHF
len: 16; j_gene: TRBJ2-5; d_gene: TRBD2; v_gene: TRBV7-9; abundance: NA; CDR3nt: TGTGCCAGCAGCCGACGGGGACTAGCGCTTCAAGAGACCCAGTACTTC; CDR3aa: CASSRRGLALQETQYF
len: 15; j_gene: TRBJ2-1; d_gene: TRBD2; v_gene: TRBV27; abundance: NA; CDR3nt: TGTGCCAGCAGTGGACTAGCGGGACCTCACAATGAGCAGTTCTTC; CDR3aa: CASSGLAGPHNEQFF
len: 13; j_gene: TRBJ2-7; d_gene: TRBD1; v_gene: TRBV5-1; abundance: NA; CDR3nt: TGCGCCAGCAGCTTGGACAGGGGGCGGGAGCAGTACTTC; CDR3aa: CASSLDRGREQYF
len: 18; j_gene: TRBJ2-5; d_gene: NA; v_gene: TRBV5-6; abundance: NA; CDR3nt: TGTGCCAGCAGCTTGACGGGATTAACCGGCGGACTCCAAGAGACCCAGTACTTC; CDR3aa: CASSLTGLTGGLQETQYF
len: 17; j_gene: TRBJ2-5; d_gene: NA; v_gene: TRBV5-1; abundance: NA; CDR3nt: TGCGCCAGCAGCTTGGGGGCCTACTCTATTCCGGGAGAGACCCAGTACTTC; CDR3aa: CASSLGAYSIPGETQYF
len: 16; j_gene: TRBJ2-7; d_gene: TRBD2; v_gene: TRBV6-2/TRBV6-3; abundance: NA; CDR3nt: TGTGCCAGCAGTTACTCCCCGGGACTAGCGGGATACGAGCAGTACTTC; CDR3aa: CASSYSPGLAGYEQYF